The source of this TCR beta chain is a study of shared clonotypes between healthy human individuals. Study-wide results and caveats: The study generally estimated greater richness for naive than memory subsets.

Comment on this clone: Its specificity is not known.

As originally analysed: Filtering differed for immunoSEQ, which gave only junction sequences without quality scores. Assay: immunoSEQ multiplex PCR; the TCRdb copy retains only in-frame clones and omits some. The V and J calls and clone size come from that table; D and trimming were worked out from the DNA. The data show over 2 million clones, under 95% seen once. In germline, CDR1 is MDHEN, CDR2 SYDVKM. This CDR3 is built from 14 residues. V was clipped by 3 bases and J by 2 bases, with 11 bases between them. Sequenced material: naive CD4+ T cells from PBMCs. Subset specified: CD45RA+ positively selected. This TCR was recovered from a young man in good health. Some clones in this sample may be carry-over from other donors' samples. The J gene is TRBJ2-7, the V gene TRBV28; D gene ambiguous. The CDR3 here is CASSLAFRAYEQYF. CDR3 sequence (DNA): TGTGCCAGCAGTTTGGCGTTTCGAGCCTACGAGCAGTACTTC.